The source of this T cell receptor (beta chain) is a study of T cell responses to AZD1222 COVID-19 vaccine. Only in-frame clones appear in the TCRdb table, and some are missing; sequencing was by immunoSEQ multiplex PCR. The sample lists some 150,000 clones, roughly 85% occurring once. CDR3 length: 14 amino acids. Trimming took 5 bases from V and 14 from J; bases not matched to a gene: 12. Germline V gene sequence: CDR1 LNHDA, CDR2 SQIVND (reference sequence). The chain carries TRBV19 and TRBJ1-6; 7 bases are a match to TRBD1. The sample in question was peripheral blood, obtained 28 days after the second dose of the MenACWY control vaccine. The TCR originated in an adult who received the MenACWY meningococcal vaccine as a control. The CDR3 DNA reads TGTGCCAGTAGTGACAGGGCCCCCGGAGGCGCCCTCCACTTT. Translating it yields CASSDRAPGGALHF.